This T cell receptor (beta chain) was obtained from a study of CD8+ T cells in alopecia areata. Study-wide context: Treated patients were given oral tofacitinib, which was dosed at 5 to 10 mg twice daily. Study observations and caveats: With just one nonresponder, it is still uncertain whether baseline CD8+ expansion relates to response.

As for this clone: Its antigen is unknown.

Treatment defined: oral pan-JAK inhibitor, 5-10 mg twice daily. The CDR3 totals 10 residues. V lost 4 bases, J lost 5 bases, and 6 bases lay in between. Germline loops: CDR1 SQVTM, CDR2 ANQGSEA. Extracted RNA was reverse transcribed into cDNA, the sequencing template. Only in-frame clones appear in the TCRdb table, and some are missing; sequencing was by immunoSEQ multiplex PCR. The table records some 44,000 clones, roughly 90% of them present only once. The source material was CD8+ T cells sorted from blood, sampled at week 24, from a patient treated with tofacitinib. This sequence originates from a human donor with alopecia areata. The rearrangement joins TRBV29-1 to TRBJ2-7, with D possibly being TRBD1 or TRBD2 (5 bases each). CDR3 DNA: TGCAGCGTTGTGGGGGACGAGCAGTACTTC. Translating it yields CSVVGDEQYF.